Given below is one TCR beta chain in context. Antigen unknown. The junction departs from the called germline gene at one end, perhaps through a read error. The data belong to a study of CD4 T cells in relation to SARS-CoV-2 and coronaviruses. About the study: After around 10 days of antigen culture, PBMC TCR beta CDR3s were sequenced.

This CDR3 region has 14 residues. Germline V gene data show CDR1 as LNHDA and CDR2 as SQIVND (reference sequence). Profiling relied on immunoSEQ multiplex PCR, and the TCRdb table lists in-frame clones only, not all of them. The sample lists tens of thousands of clones; roughly 87% were seen once. Sorted naive or memory CD4+ cells met CEF peptides for over 9 days. The receptor was derived from an adult with COVID-19. The sequenced sample was naive CD4+ T cells from PBMCs, cultured in vitro. Subset indicated: naive CD4+ T cells isolated by negative enrichment. The chain carries TRBV19 and TRBJ2-6, with D perhaps matching TRBD1 (5 bases). The chain's CDR3 is CVSKDRTGANVLTF. CDR3 sequence (DNA): TGTGTCAGTAAAGACAGAACTGGGGCCAACGTCCTGACTTTC. Drawing the rest from reference TRBV19 and TRBJ2-6, the complete variable domain is DGGITQSPKYLFRKEGQNVTLSCEQNLNHDAMYWYRQDPGQGLRLIYYSQIVNDFQKGDIAEGYSVSREKKESFPLTVTSAQKNPTAFYLCVSKDRTGANVLTFGAGSRLTVL.